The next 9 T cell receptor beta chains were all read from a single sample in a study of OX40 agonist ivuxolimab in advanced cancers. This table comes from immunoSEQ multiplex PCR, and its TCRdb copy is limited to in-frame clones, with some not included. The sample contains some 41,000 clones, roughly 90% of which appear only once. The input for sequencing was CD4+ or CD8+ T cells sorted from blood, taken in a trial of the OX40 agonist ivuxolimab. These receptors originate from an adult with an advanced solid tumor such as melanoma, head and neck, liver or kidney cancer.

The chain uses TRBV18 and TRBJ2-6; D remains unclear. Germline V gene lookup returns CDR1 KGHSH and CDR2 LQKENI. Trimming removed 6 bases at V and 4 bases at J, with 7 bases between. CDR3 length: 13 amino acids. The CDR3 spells CASSAPGANVLTF. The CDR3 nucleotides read TGTGCCAGCTCCGCTCCCGGGGCCAACGTCCTGACTTTC.

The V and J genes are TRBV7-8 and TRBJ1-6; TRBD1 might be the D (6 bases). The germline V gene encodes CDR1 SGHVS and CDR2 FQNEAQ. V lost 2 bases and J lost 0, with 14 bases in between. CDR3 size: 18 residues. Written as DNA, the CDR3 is TGTGCCAGCAGCTTAATTCACAGGGTGGACTCCTATAATTCACCCCTCCACTTT. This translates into CASSLIHRVDSYNSPLHF.

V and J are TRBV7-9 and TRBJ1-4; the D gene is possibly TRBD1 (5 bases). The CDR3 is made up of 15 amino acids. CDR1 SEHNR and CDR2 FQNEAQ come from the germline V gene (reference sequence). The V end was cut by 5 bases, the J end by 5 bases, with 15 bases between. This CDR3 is CASSPPGLGNEKLFF. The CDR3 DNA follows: TGTGCCAGCAGCCCGCCGGGACTGGGAAATGAAAAACTGTTTTTT.

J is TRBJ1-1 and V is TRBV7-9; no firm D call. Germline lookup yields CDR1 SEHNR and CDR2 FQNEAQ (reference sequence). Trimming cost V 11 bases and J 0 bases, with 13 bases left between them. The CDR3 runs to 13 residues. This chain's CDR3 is CALAPGLNTEAFF. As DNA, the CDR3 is TGTGCCCTGGCCCCGGGCTTGAACACTGAAGCTTTCTTT.

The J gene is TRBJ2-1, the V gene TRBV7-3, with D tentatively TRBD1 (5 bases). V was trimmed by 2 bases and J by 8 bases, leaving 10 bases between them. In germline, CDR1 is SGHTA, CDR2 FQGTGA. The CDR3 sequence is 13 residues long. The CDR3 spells CASSLAGLDEQFF. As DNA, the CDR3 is TGTGCCAGCAGCTTAGCAGGGTTGGATGAGCAGTTCTTC.

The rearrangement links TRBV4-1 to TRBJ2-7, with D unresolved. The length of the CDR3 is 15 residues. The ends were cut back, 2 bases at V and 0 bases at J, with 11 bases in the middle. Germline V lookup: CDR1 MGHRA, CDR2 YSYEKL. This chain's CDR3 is CASSQTGGSSYEQYF. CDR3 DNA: TGCGCCAGCAGCCAAACTGGTGGCAGCTCCTACGAGCAGTACTTC.

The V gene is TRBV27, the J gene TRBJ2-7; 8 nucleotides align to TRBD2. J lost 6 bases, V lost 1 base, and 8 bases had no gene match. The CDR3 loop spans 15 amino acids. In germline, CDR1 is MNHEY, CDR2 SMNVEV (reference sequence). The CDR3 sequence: CASSLFPSGSGEQYF. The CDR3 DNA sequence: TGTGCCAGCAGTTTATTCCCGAGCGGGAGCGGCGAGCAGTACTTC.

CDR3 DNA sequence: TGTGCCACCCAACCTAGCGGGAGCAATGAGCAGTTCTTC. It is translated as CATQPSGSNEQFF. The genes are TRBV28 and TRBJ2-1; 10 bases are shared with TRBD2. In germline, CDR1 is MDHEN, CDR2 SYDVKM. The junction had 6 bases not matched to a gene; V was cut back by 10 bases and J by 6 bases. This CDR3 is 13 amino acids long. The full variable domain, rest sourced from reference TRBV28 and TRBJ2-1, is DVKVTQSSRYLVKRTGEKVFLECVQDMDHENMFWYRQDPGLGLRLIYFSYDVKMKEKGDIPEGYSVSREKKERFSLILESASTNQTSMYLCATQPSGSNEQFFGPGTRLTVL.

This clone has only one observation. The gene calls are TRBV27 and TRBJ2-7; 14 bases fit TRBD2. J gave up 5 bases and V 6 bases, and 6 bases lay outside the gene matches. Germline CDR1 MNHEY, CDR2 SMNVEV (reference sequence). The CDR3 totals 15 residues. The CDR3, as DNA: TGTGCCAGCAGGGGACTAGCGGGAGTTTCCCACGAGCAGTACTTC. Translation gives CASRGLAGVSHEQYF.